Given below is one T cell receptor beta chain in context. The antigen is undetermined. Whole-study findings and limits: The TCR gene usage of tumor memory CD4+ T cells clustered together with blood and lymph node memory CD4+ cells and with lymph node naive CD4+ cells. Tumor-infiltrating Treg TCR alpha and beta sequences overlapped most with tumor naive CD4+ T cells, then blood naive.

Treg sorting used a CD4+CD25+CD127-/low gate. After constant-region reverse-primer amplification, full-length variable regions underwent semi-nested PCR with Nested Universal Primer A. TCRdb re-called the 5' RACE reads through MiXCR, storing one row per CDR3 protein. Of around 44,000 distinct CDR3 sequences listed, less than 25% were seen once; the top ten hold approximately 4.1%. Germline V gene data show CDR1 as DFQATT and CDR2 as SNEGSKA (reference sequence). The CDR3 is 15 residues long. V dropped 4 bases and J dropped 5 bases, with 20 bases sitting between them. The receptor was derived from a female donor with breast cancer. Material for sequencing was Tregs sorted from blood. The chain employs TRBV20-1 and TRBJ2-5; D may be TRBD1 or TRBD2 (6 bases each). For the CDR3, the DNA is TGCAGTGCTATAATATGGAGGGGGGCTGGGGAGACCCAGTACTTC. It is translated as CSAIIWRGAGETQYF.